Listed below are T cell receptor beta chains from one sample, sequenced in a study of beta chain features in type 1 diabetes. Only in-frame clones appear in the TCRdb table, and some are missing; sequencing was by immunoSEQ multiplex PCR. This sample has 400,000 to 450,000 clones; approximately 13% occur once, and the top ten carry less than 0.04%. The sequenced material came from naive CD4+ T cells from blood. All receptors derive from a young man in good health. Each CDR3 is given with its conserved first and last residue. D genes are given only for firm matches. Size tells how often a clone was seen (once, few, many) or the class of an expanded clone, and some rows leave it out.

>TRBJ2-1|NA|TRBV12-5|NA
TGTGCTAGTGGTTTTACTACTGCGACATACGGCTCCTACAATGAGCAGTTCTTC
CASGFTTATYGSYNEQFF
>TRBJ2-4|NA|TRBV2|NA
TGTGCCAGCACCCTGGGACCTAGGAGGGACATTCAGTACTTC
CASTLGPRRDIQYF
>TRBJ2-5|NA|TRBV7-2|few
TGTGCCAGCAGCTCCGGGACTTCGGGCCAAGAGACCCAGTACTTC
CASSSGTSGQETQYF
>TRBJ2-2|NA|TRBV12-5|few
TGTGCTAGTGCCTTGGCGGGGAACACCGGGGAGCTGTTTTTT
CASALAGNTGELFF
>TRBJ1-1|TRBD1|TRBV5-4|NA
TGTGCCAGCAGCTTTGGACAGGGTATAATGAACACTGAAGCTTTCTTT
CASSFGQGIMNTEAFF
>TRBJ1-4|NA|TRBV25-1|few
TGTGCCAGCAGTGAACCCAACACGGAAAAACTGTTTTTT
CASSEPNTEKLFF
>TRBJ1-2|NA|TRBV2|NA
TGTGCCAGCAGTGAAGAGTTCCGGGGCTACACCTTC
CASSEEFRGYTF
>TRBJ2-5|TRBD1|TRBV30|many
TGTGCCTGGAGCCCCGGACAGGGAGCGGAGACCCAGTACTTC
CAWSPGQGAETQYF
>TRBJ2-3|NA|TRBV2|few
TGTGCCAGCAGGGACGGACCCACAGATACGCAGTATTTT
CASRDGPTDTQYF
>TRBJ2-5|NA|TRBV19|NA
TGTGCCAGTAGTTCCCAGGGGCAAGAGACCCAGTACTTC
CASSSQGQETQYF
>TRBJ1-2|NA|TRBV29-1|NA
TGCAGCGTTGCGGTCAACTATGGCTACACCTTC
CSVAVNYGYTF
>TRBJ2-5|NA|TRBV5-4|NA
TGTGCCAGCAGCTTGAGGACTCCTGAAGAGACCCAGTACTTC
CASSLRTPEETQYF
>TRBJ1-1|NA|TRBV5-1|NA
TGCGCCAGCAGCTTGGCCCGGCCAGATGAAGCTTTCTTT
CASSLARPDEAFF